Listed below are T cell receptor beta chains from one sample, sequenced in a study of blood T cells in healthy people across ages. TCRdb analysed the 5' RACE reads with MiXCR anew, one entry per CDR3 protein. In the table there are 850,000 to 1,300,000 distinct CDR3 sequences, less than 50% of which are singletons. The sample comprised blood. The receptors come from a woman aged 60-70 years in good health. Both conserved end residues are part of each CDR3. A D gene is named only where the DNA matches it firmly. Clone size, where shown, is once, few, many, or a class for clones that have expanded.

TRBD2 NA TRBJ2-7 TRBV20-1 CSARDLLIAGDYEQYF TGCAGTGCTAGAGATCTGTTAATAGCGGGAGATTACGAGCAGTACTTC
NA NA TRBJ1-1 TRBV2 CASSGWGATTEAFF TGTGCCAGCAGCGGCTGGGGGGCGACCACTGAAGCTTTCTTT
NA NA TRBJ2-1 TRBV18 CASSPARVGHSYNEQFF TGTGCCAGCTCACCAGCTCGAGTAGGCCACTCCTACAATGAGCAGTTCTTC
NA NA TRBJ1-1 TRBV7-9 CASSEDSGDTEAFF TGTGCCAGCAGCGAGGACAGTGGTGACACTGAAGCTTTCTTT
TRBD1 few TRBJ2-5 TRBV29-1 CSVEMDRGRGETQYF TGCAGCGTTGAGATGGACAGGGGTCGAGGGGAGACCCAGTACTTC
NA many TRBJ2-5 TRBV14 CASSQDLPGAQETQYF TGTGCCAGCAGCCAAGATCTTCCGGGAGCACAAGAGACCCAGTACTTC
NA NA TRBJ2-7 TRBV29-1 CSTSERGGYEQYF TGCAGCACAAGTGAACGGGGTGGATACGAGCAGTACTTC
TRBD2 NA TRBJ2-1 TRBV25-1 CASVGLARHNEQFF TGTGCCAGCGTGGGACTAGCGAGACACAATGAGCAGTTCTTC
TRBD2 NA TRBJ2-1 TRBV29-1 CSAASGRASEQFF TGCAGCGCGGCTAGCGGGAGGGCCAGTGAGCAGTTCTTC
NA few TRBJ2-1 TRBV24-1 CATGGQGTYNEQFF TGTGCCACCGGAGGTCAGGGGACCTACAATGAGCAGTTCTTC
TRBD1 NA TRBJ2-5 TRBV4-1 CASSQDQGALETQYF TGCGCCAGCAGCCAAGACCAGGGGGCTCTGGAGACCCAGTACTTC
NA few TRBJ2-7 TRBV7-3 CASSLTVAGDPYEQYF TGTGCCAGCAGCTTAACGGTGGCAGGGGATCCCTACGAGCAGTACTTC
NA NA TRBJ2-4 TRBV3-1 CASSRGGDIQYF TGTGCCAGCAGCCGAGGGGGGGACATTCAGTACTTC
TRBD2 NA TRBJ2-1 TRBV11-1 CASSFSSSGRYEQFF TGTGCCAGCAGCTTTAGCTCTAGCGGGAGGTATGAGCAGTTCTTC
TRBD1 NA TRBJ1-4 TRBV7-9 CASSQQGFNEKLFF TGTGCCAGCAGCCAACAGGGGTTTAATGAAAAACTGTTTTTT
TRBD2 NA TRBJ2-7 TRBV27 CASSLATSGIFNEQYF TGTGCCAGCAGTTTGGCCACTAGCGGGATCTTCAATGAGCAGTACTTC
TRBD2 NA TRBJ2-7 TRBV7-9 CASSLAGTSGRYEQYF TGTGCCAGCAGCTTAGCCGGGACTAGCGGGAGATACGAGCAGTACTTC
TRBD2 few TRBJ2-7 TRBV2 CASSDPKREGTYEQYF TGTGCCAGCAGTGACCCGAAGCGGGAGGGAACCTACGAGCAGTACTTC
NA few TRBJ2-1 TRBV4-1 CASSPRDGSYNEQFF TGCGCCAGCAGCCCCCGGGATGGCTCCTACAATGAGCAGTTCTTC
NA NA TRBJ2-3 TRBV4-2 CASGTLITDTQYF TGTGCCAGCGGGACTCTGATCACAGATACGCAGTATTTT
NA few TRBJ2-3 TRBV24-1 CATSEPIDGDTQYF TGTGCCACCAGTGAACCAATCGACGGGGATACGCAGTATTTT
TRBD1 NA TRBJ2-7 TRBV5-1 CASSFDRGGLDEQYF TGCGCCAGCAGCTTCGACAGGGGGGGTCTGGACGAGCAGTACTTC
NA NA TRBJ2-7 TRBV5-1 CASSSRSDSNEQYF TGCGCCAGCAGCAGCCGATCGGACAGCAACGAGCAGTACTTC
TRBD2 few TRBJ2-7 TRBV27 CASSVVAGWGEQYF TGTGCCAGCAGTGTTGTAGCGGGATGGGGCGAGCAGTACTTC
NA NA TRBJ2-7 TRBV6-6 CASSYSGSTGLTYEQYF TGTGCCAGCAGTTACTCGGGTTCGACAGGTCTTACCTACGAGCAGTACTTC
NA many TRBJ2-6 TRBV6-4 CASTPTGVPSGANVLTF TGTGCCAGCACCCCTACGGGAGTCCCCTCTGGGGCCAACGTCCTGACTTTC
NA many TRBJ2-4 TRBV20-1 CSAATLAKNIQYF TGCAGTGCTGCTACCTTAGCCAAAAACATTCAGTACTTC
TRBD2 few TRBJ2-5 TRBV6-6 CASSYSVLAGPQAQYF TGTGCCAGCAGTTACTCGGTACTAGCGGGCCCCCAGGCCCAGTACTTC
NA few TRBJ2-7 TRBV27 CASSLGPPIGNYNEQYF TGTGCCAGCAGTTTAGGACCCCCCATAGGAAACTACAATGAGCAGTACTTC
NA NA TRBJ2-5 TRBV9 CASSVAGTWGTQYF TGTGCCAGCAGCGTCGCCGGGACTTGGGGGACCCAGTACTTC
TRBD2 NA TRBJ2-7 TRBV6-5 CASTYSGSNSYEQYF TGTGCCAGCACTTATAGCGGGAGTAACTCCTACGAGCAGTACTTC
NA NA TRBJ2-7 TRBV6-1 CASSEGAGGYEQYF TGTGCCAGCAGTGAAGGGGCAGGTGGCTACGAGCAGTACTTC
TRBD1 NA TRBJ2-1 TRBV5-1 CASRSAGGHEQFF TGCGCCAGCAGGAGTGCAGGGGGCCATGAGCAGTTCTTC
NA NA TRBJ2-1 TRBV21-1 CASSTWTSGSQSYNEQFF TGTGCCAGCAGCACTTGGACTAGCGGGAGTCAGTCCTACAATGAGCAGTTCTTC
NA NA TRBJ2-3 TRBV29-1 CSVGSDTDTQYF TGCAGCGTTGGGAGTGACACAGATACGCAGTATTTT
NA few TRBJ2-7 TRBV2 CASSVTGTHNEQYF TGTGCCAGCAGTGTTACCGGGACCCACAATGAGCAGTACTTC
NA NA TRBJ2-5 TRBV20-1 CSAREAVAKRTQYF TGCAGTGCTAGAGAAGCGGTGGCCAAGAGGACCCAGTACTTC
NA many TRBJ2-7 TRBV20-1 CSARAGGGFYEQYF TGCAGTGCTAGAGCGGGAGGGGGCTTTTACGAGCAGTACTTC
NA many TRBJ2-6 TRBV20-1 CSALQGFPSGANVLTF TGCAGTGCCTTACAGGGTTTTCCGTCAGGGGCCAACGTCCTGACTTTC
NA NA TRBJ2-7 TRBV20-1 CSPVGSTYEQYF TGCAGCCCAGTCGGGTCTACCTACGAGCAGTACTTC
NA NA TRBJ1-1 TRBV3-1 CASSQDRRDTEAFF TGTGCCAGCAGCCAAGATCGGAGAGACACTGAAGCTTTCTTT
TRBD2 few TRBJ2-1 TRBV29-1 CSVVGREEGQFF TGCAGCGTTGTAGGGCGGGAGGAGGGGCAGTTCTTC
NA NA TRBJ1-2 TRBV20-1 CSAREGRASNYGYTF TGCAGTGCTAGGGAAGGGAGGGCCTCTAACTATGGCTACACCTTC
NA few TRBJ2-1 TRBV20-1 CSASESWGAVEQFF TGCAGTGCTAGCGAATCCTGGGGCGCGGTGGAGCAGTTCTTC
NA few TRBJ1-4 TRBV27 CASSFFPYEKLFF TGTGCCAGCAGTTTTTTCCCGTATGAAAAACTGTTTTTT
TRBD1 NA TRBJ2-1 TRBV5-1 CASSLDRGRNNEQFF TGCGCCAGCAGCTTGGACAGGGGGCGTAACAATGAGCAGTTCTTC
NA few TRBJ2-5 TRBV6-5 CASSYQGSGLETQYF TGTGCCAGCAGTTACCAAGGATCGGGGTTGGAGACCCAGTACTTC
NA few TRBJ2-5 TRBV27 CASRPVGTRGTQYF TGTGCCAGCAGGCCCGTGGGCACCAGGGGGACCCAGTACTTC
NA few TRBJ2-7 TRBV20-1 CSARVGNEQYF TGCAGTGCTAGAGTTGGGAACGAGCAGTACTTC
NA NA TRBJ2-7 TRBV6-5 CASSYSWTTRYEQYF TGTGCCAGCAGTTACTCCTGGACAACCCGCTACGAGCAGTACTTC
TRBD1 NA TRBJ2-3 TRBV5-1 CATRTGGTDTQYF TGCGCCACCAGGACAGGGGGAACAGATACGCAGTATTTT
NA NA TRBJ2-5 TRBV5-1 CASSLIGGQNNEQYF TGCGCCAGCAGCTTGATTGGGGGCCAGAACAATGAGCAGTACTTC
NA NA TRBJ1-1 TRBV16 CASSQSYTEAFF TGTGCCAGCAGCCAATCGTACACTGAAGCTTTCTTT
TRBD1 few TRBJ1-1 TRBV5-1 CASSFDREATEAFF TGCGCCAGCAGCTTCGACAGGGAGGCCACTGAAGCTTTCTTT
NA NA TRBJ1-1 TRBV5-1 CASRPAVLNTEAFF TGCGCCAGCAGGCCGGCCGTTCTGAACACTGAAGCTTTCTTT
NA NA TRBJ1-5 TRBV3-1 CASSQGGYKDQPQHF TGTGCCAGCAGCCAAGGGGGGTATAAAGATCAGCCCCAGCATTTT
NA NA TRBJ2-1 TRBV4-1 CASSQDFLVNNEQFF TGCGCCAGCAGCCAAGATTTTCTAGTCAACAATGAGCAGTTCTTC
NA NA TRBJ2-1 TRBV6-5 CASSYRPDPSYNEQFF TGTGCCAGCAGTTACCGTCCGGACCCCTCCTACAATGAGCAGTTCTTC
TRBD2 NA TRBJ2-3 TRBV5-1 CASSILAGVRTDTQYF TGCGCCAGCAGCATACTAGCGGGAGTTAGAACAGATACGCAGTATTTT